This is a list of T cell receptor beta chains from one sample in a study of shared clonotypes between healthy human individuals. Assay: immunoSEQ multiplex PCR; the TCRdb copy retains only in-frame clones and omits some. The profile shows approximately 2,000,000 clones, around 93% of them singletons. Sequencing was done on a sample of naive CD8+ T cells from PBMCs. These receptors originate from a young man in good health. Some clones in this sample may be carry-over from other donors' samples. Each CDR3 is given with its conserved first and last residue. Fields, in order: J gene, clone size, D gene, V gene, CDR3 DNA, CDR3 protein. The D gene is left open where the match is weak. Some rows have no size entry. The others give once, few or many, or a class for an expanded clone.

j_call: TRBJ2-3; clone_size: -; d_call: TRBD2; v_call: TRBV29-1; cdr3_nt: TGCAGCGTTGCTGGACTAGCGGTTGTTGGTACAGATACGCAGTATTTT; cdr3_aa: CSVAGLAVVGTDTQYF
j_call: TRBJ2-2; clone_size: -; d_call: -; v_call: TRBV28; cdr3_nt: TGTGCCAGCAGTTTCATGGACACCGGGGAGCTGTTTTTT; cdr3_aa: CASSFMDTGELFF
j_call: TRBJ2-1; clone_size: -; d_call: -; v_call: TRBV7-9; cdr3_nt: TGTGCCAGCAGTCCTAGCAATGAGCAGTTCTTC; cdr3_aa: CASSPSNEQFF
j_call: TRBJ2-7; clone_size: -; d_call: -; v_call: TRBV6-5; cdr3_nt: TGTGCCAGCAGGCCCGCACGGGACCGTTTCCACGAGCAGTACTTC; cdr3_aa: CASRPARDRFHEQYF
j_call: TRBJ2-5; clone_size: -; d_call: TRBD2; v_call: TRBV10-3; cdr3_nt: TGTGCCATCAGTGAGTCTTTGACTAGCGGGAGGGCAAAGGTGGAGACCCAGTACTTC; cdr3_aa: CAISESLTSGRAKVETQYF
j_call: TRBJ2-1; clone_size: -; d_call: TRBD2; v_call: TRBV27; cdr3_nt: TGTGCCAGCAGTCCTAGCCCAGGCGGGAGATACAATGAGCAGTTCTTC; cdr3_aa: CASSPSPGGRYNEQFF
j_call: TRBJ1-3; clone_size: once; d_call: -; v_call: TRBV7-9; cdr3_nt: TGTGCCAGCAGCTCCGGGGGTTCTGGAAACACCATATATTTT; cdr3_aa: CASSSGGSGNTIYF
j_call: TRBJ1-1; clone_size: -; d_call: -; v_call: TRBV11-2; cdr3_nt: TGTGCCAGCAGCTTAGATTCCCCAGGGTCGAACACTGAAGCTTTCTTT; cdr3_aa: CASSLDSPGSNTEAFF
j_call: TRBJ1-2; clone_size: -; d_call: -; v_call: TRBV6-5; cdr3_nt: TGTGCCAGCAGTTACTCGAACGGGGAAGACTATGGCTACACCTTC; cdr3_aa: CASSYSNGEDYGYTF
j_call: TRBJ2-3; clone_size: -; d_call: TRBD2; v_call: TRBV7-6; cdr3_nt: TGTGCCAGCAGCCCTAGCGGGCCCACAGATACGCAGTATTTT; cdr3_aa: CASSPSGPTDTQYF
j_call: TRBJ2-7; clone_size: -; d_call: -; v_call: TRBV27; cdr3_nt: TGTGCCAGCAGTTTAACGGCCCCCAGCGAGCAGTACTTC; cdr3_aa: CASSLTAPSEQYF
j_call: TRBJ1-2; clone_size: -; d_call: TRBD1; v_call: TRBV11-2; cdr3_nt: TGTGCCAGCAGCTTAGTTTCGGGCAGGGGGAACTTCTATGGCTACACCTTC; cdr3_aa: CASSLVSGRGNFYGYTF
j_call: TRBJ1-2; clone_size: -; d_call: -; v_call: TRBV13; cdr3_nt: TGTGCCAGCAGCTCTCTGGGTGGCTACACCTTC; cdr3_aa: CASSSLGGYTF
j_call: TRBJ1-4; clone_size: -; d_call: -; v_call: TRBV5-1; cdr3_nt: TGCGCCAGCAGCTTGGCAGGGGCAGGGGTCTATTTGGGGCCTAATGAAAAACTGTTTTTT; cdr3_aa: CASSLAGAGVYLGPNEKLFF